This T cell receptor (beta chain) originates from a study of CD8 T cells in ankylosing spondylitis. Study conclusions and caveats: Blood of patients with ankylosing spondylitis appeared to be characterized by a TCR beta motif of eight highly homologous variants.

Comments on this clonotype: No antigen is known for it.

Molecular-barcoded quantitative 5'-RACE produced these TCR beta libraries. TCRdb recomputed calls from the 5' RACE reads with MiXCR, one row per CDR3 protein. The sample records some 800,000 distinct CDR3 sequences, over 9.5% being singletons. The CDR3 has 15 amino acids. J was trimmed by 0 bases and V by 7 bases; bases with no gene match: 5. Germline V CDR1 and CDR2: SGHRS, YFSETQ. The source is a male donor with ankylosing spondylitis. Sequences were obtained from blood, either unsorted or a sorted T cell fraction (not recorded which). The V gene is TRBV5-1, the J gene TRBJ2-2; 8 nucleotides agree with TRBD1. The CDR3 protein is CASQLQGANTGELFF. The CDR3 region has the DNA TGCGCCAGCCAATTACAGGGGGCGAACACCGGGGAGCTGTTTTTT.